Listed here are 23 T cell receptor beta chains from one sample, sequenced in a study of cytomegalovirus exposure and HLA in healthy donors. This PCR relied on a set of 60 Vbeta primers and 13 Jbeta primers. TCRdb's copy holds only in-frame clones and misses some; the assay was immunoSEQ multiplex PCR. The table records tens of thousands of clones, 82% of them present only once. Sequencing was performed on PBMCs. These receptors came from a man aged 30 to 39 in good health and CMV-seropositive.

The V and J genes are TRBV30 and TRBJ2-7, with TRBD2 identical over 7 bases. The CDR3 has 11 amino acids. Germline loops: CDR1 GTSNPN, CDR2 SVGIG (reference sequence). The V gene end was trimmed by 2 bases and the J gene end by 7 bases; junction bases not matched to a gene: 2. CDR3 residues: CAWSLREEQYF. DNA of the CDR3: TGTGCCTGGAGTCTGCGGGAGGAGCAGTACTTC.

The V call is TRBV6-5, the J call TRBJ2-7; 10 bases align to TRBD2. V shed 4 bases, J shed 5 bases, and the junction held 8 bases outside the gene matches. The CDR3 length is 15 residues. The germline V gene encodes CDR1 MNHEY and CDR2 SVGAGI. The CDR3 DNA reads TGTGCCAGCAGTTTGGGACTAGCGTCAGGGGACGAGCAGTACTTC. It codes for CASSLGLASGDEQYF.

This chain links TRBV7-2 with TRBJ2-2, with 9 positions matching TRBD1. J was trimmed by 5 bases and V by 5 bases; bases with no gene match: 6. The CDR3 sequence is 15 residues long. Per germline, CDR1 SGHTA and CDR2 FQGNSA. CDR3 coding DNA: TGTGCCAGCAGCAAGGACAGGGGTAATACCGGGGAGCTGTTTTTT. Translating gives CASSKDRGNTGELFF.

The V and J genes are TRBV5-8 and TRBJ1-1; TRBD1 agrees at 7 bases. V shed 4 bases and J 5 bases; nucleotides not matched to a gene: 5. This CDR3 spans 13 amino acids. Germline values: CDR1 SGHTS, CDR2 YDEGEE. The CDR3 protein is CASSETGRTEAFF. The CDR3 DNA reads TGTGCCAGCAGCGAGACAGGGCGGACTGAAGCTTTCTTT.

This clone turned up a few times. The chain combines TRBV9 with TRBJ2-7, with 7 bases that match TRBD2. The J segment lost 6 bases and the V segment lost 3 bases, leaving 12 bases of the junction unmatched. Per germline, CDR1 SGDLS and CDR2 YYNGEE. The CDR3 covers 15 residues. Here the CDR3 DNA reads TGTGCCAGCAGCGCCGCGGGGCGGGAGTCTGGCGAGCAGTACTTC. This gives the protein CASSAAGRESGEQYF.

The chain is built from TRBV10-3 and TRBJ1-1; D call uncertain. The V and J ends lost 5 bases and 2 bases respectively, with 9 bases between them. The CDR3 runs to 13 residues. CDR1 ENHRY and CDR2 SYGVKD come from the germline V gene. The CDR3, as DNA: TGTGCCATCAGTCCCCAGGTTAACACTGAAGCTTTCTTT. The encoded protein is CAISPQVNTEAFF.

This chain joins TRBV19 and TRBJ2-2; 12 bases match TRBD2. Germline V gene lookup returns CDR1 LNHDA and CDR2 SQIVND (reference sequence). V trimming: 8 bases; J trimming: 1 base; junction bases outside the gene matches: 23. CDR3 length: 22 residues. DNA for the CDR3: TGTGCCAGTCCCAAAAGGACTAGCGGGACTCCAACAGAAATATTGAACACCGGGGAGCTGTTTTTT. Translated, it gives CASPKRTSGTPTEILNTGELFF. Variable domain in full (rest from reference TRBV19 and TRBJ2-2): DGGITQSPKYLFRKEGQNVTLSCEQNLNHDAMYWYRQDPGQGLRLIYYSQIVNDFQKGDIAEGYSVSREKKESFPLTVTSAQKNPTAFYLCASPKRTSGTPTEILNTGELFFGEGSRLTVL.

This clone was observed once. The chain employs TRBV9 and TRBJ2-2, with TRBD2 identical over 10 bases. The CDR3 has 19 amino acids. V was clipped by 0 bases and J by 6 bases; unmatched bases: 14. Germline-derived CDR1 and CDR2 are SGDLS and YYNGEE. CDR3 amino acids: CASSVADSWLAGDPGELFF. In DNA, the CDR3 is TGTGCCAGCAGCGTAGCGGATAGTTGGCTAGCGGGAGATCCCGGGGAGCTGTTTTTT. The full variable domain, with the rest looked up from reference TRBV9 and TRBJ2-2, is DSGVTQTPKHLITATGQRVTLRCSPRSGDLSVYWYQQSLDQGLQFLIQYYNGEERAKGNILERFSAQQFPDLHSELNLSSLELGDSALYFCASSVADSWLAGDPGELFFGEGSRLTVL.

The chain combines TRBV6-5 with TRBJ2-7; possible D gene TRBD1, 6 bases. CDR1 is MNHEY and CDR2 is SVGAGI in the germline V gene. Trimming took 2 bases from V and 6 from J, leaving 17 bases between them. The CDR3 runs 15 residues. CDR3: CASSYPRAQGLEQYF. Written as DNA, the CDR3 is TGTGCCAGCAGTTACCCCAGGGCCCAGGGGCTCGAGCAGTACTTC.

As concerns this clone: A read error may account for a junction end that differs from germline. This chain uses TRBV7-9 with TRBJ2-2; 10 bases fit TRBD2. Germline CDR1 SEHNR, CDR2 FQNEAQ (reference sequence). The CDR3 runs 17 residues. Written as DNA, the CDR3 is TGTGCCAGCAGCTTACCCATTAGCGGGAGGAACACCGGGGAGCTGCTTTTT. Amino acids: CASSLPISGRNTGELLF.

The V and J genes are TRBV7-2 and TRBJ2-1; a weak D match, TRBD2 (5 bases). The germline gives CDR1 SGHTA, CDR2 FQGNSA. The V gene lost 5 bases and the J gene lost 1 base, with 15 bases spanning the gap. The CDR3 is 16 residues long. The CDR3 loop is CASSARSGGSYNEQFF. CDR3 bases: TGTGCCAGCAGCGCCAGGAGTGGAGGATCCTACAATGAGCAGTTCTTC.

The V gene is TRBV4-1, the J gene TRBJ2-7, with D perhaps TRBD2 (7 bases). CDR3 length: 15 residues. Germline CDR1 MGHRA, CDR2 YSYEKL. Trimming pared 0 bases from V and 1 base from J, leaving 10 bases between. CDR3 bases: TGCGCCAGCAGCCAAGACGAGGGGGGGTCCTACGAGCAGTACTTC. Translating gives CASSQDEGGSYEQYF.

The gene calls are TRBV28 and TRBJ2-1; D is undetermined. The CDR3 has 13 amino acids. From germline, CDR1 is MDHEN and CDR2 SYDVKM. Trimming removed 5 bases from V and 0 bases from J, with 5 bases in between. The DNA of the CDR3 is TGTGCCAGCAGTAGTAGCTCCTACAATGAGCAGTTCTTC. Amino acids: CASSSSSYNEQFF.

The V gene is TRBV4-3, the J gene TRBJ2-5, with TRBD2 matching 11 bases. This CDR3 has 15 amino acids. J gave up 3 bases and V 4 bases, and 4 bases lay outside the gene matches. CDR1 is LGHNA, CDR2 YSLEER, per germline. The CDR3 loop reads CASSPLAGAEETQYF. CDR3 sequence (DNA): TGCGCCAGCAGCCCACTAGCGGGAGCGGAAGAGACCCAGTACTTC.

This clone was detected once. The rearrangement links TRBV10-3 to TRBJ2-3, with D perhaps matching TRBD1 (5 bases). This CDR3 is built from 17 residues. Germline assignment: CDR1 ENHRY and CDR2 SYGVKD. V was cut by 0 bases and J by 2 bases, with 15 bases left in between. The CDR3 here is CAISESVVAGNTDTQYF. CDR3 coding DNA: TGTGCCATCAGTGAGTCTGTTGTGGCAGGGAACACAGATACGCAGTATTTT.

This clone was found a few times. The chain couples TRBV30 to TRBJ1-2; 8 bases agree with TRBD1. The CDR3 consists of 13 residues. V shed 4 bases and J 6 bases; nucleotides not matched to a gene: 7. Germline V gene data show CDR1 as GTSNPN and CDR2 as SVGIG (reference sequence). The CDR3 region is CAWIPDREDGYTF. In DNA form, the CDR3 reads TGTGCCTGGATCCCGGACAGGGAAGATGGCTACACCTTC.

About this clone itself: At one of its ends the junction is not consistent with the germline gene, which may arise from a read error. The chain employs TRBV5-6 and TRBJ2-2; D remains ambiguous. The CDR3 sequence is 13 residues long. The V gene's germline CDR1 is SGHDT and CDR2 YYEEEE. CDR3 DNA: TGTGCCAGCACCTTGAGCATTACCGGGGAGCTGTTTTTT. Amino acids: CASTLSITGELFF.

V gene TRBV7-9 combines with J gene TRBJ2-5; perhaps TRBD2 as D (6 bases). TRBJ2-7 matches the DNA end more closely, so the J call is doubtful. The germline V gene has CDR1 SEHNR and CDR2 FQNEAQ (reference sequence). CDR3 length: 17 amino acids. In DNA form, the CDR3 reads TGTGCCAGCAGCCCAGGGTTTGGTAGCGGATTCATCTACGAGCAGTACTTC. Translation: CASSPGFGSGFIYEQYF.

The chain has TRBV14 and TRBJ1-5; possible D gene TRBD1, 5 bases. Germline loops: CDR1 SGHDN, CDR2 FVKESK. This CDR3 is 14 amino acids long. Trimming removed 1 base from V and 7 bases from J, with 11 bases in between. The CDR3: CASSQAGSGQPQHF. DNA for the CDR3: TGTGCCAGCAGCCAAGCAGGGTCGGGCCAGCCCCAGCATTTT. The complete variable domain, with remaining parts taken from reference TRBV14 and TRBJ1-5, reads EAGVTQFPSHSVIEKGQTVTLRCDPISGHDNLYWYRRVMGKEIKFLLHFVKESKQDESGMPNNRFLAERTGGTYSTLKVQPAELEDSGVYFCASSQAGSGQPQHFGDGTRLSIL.

A single count supports this clone. The V gene is TRBV11-2, the J gene TRBJ1-3; D is unclear. Germline loops: CDR1 SGHAT, CDR2 FQNNGV. Trimming cost V 2 bases and J 4 bases, with 9 bases left between them. This CDR3 has 14 residues. CDR3 sequence reads: CASSLSSTGNTIYF. CDR3 nucleotides: TGTGCCAGCAGCTTATCAAGTACAGGAAACACCATATATTTT.

The CDR3 DNA sequence: TGCAGCGTCGCGACTAGCGGGAGCTCCGAGCAGTACTTC. It encodes CSVATSGSSEQYF. V gene TRBV29-1 combines with J gene TRBJ2-7; 12 nucleotides agree with TRBD2. This CDR3 spans 13 amino acids. With 6 bases clipped from V and 6 bases from J, the junction kept 6 bases outside the gene matches. CDR1 SQVTM and CDR2 ANQGSEA come from the germline V gene.

V usage is TRBV19 and J usage is TRBJ1-3; the D gene is possibly TRBD1 (6 bases). The CDR3 has 15 residues. Trimming took off 5 bases at V and 0 bases at J, with 11 bases between the two ends. Germline V gene lookup returns CDR1 LNHDA and CDR2 SQIVND (reference sequence). In DNA form, the CDR3 reads TGTGCCAGTAGTCCGGACAGTCCCTCTGGAAACACCATATATTTT. Its translation: CASSPDSPSGNTIYF.

As DNA, the CDR3 is TGTGCCAGCAGCCCTACCGGGACAGGGACCTACGAGCAGTACTTC. It yields the protein CASSPTGTGTYEQYF. The chain joins TRBV7-2 to TRBJ2-7, with TRBD1 identical over 9 bases. There are 15 residues in the CDR3. The junction had 7 bases not matched to a gene; V was cut back by 5 bases and J by 2 bases. Germline loops: CDR1 SGHTA, CDR2 FQGNSA.